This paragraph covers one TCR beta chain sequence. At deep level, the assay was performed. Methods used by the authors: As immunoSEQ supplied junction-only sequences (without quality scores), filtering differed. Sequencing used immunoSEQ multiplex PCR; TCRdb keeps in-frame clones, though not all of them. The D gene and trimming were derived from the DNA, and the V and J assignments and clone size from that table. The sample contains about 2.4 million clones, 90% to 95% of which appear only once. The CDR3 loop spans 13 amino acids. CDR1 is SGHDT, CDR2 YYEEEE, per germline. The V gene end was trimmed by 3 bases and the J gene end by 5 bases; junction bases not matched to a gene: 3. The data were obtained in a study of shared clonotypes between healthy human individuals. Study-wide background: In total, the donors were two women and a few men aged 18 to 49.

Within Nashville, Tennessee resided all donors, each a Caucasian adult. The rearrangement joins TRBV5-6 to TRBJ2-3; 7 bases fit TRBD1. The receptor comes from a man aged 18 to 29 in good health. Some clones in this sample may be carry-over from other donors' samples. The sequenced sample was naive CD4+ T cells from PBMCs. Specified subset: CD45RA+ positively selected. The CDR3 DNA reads TGTGCCAGCAGCTGGCAGGGGGAAGATACGCAGTATTTT. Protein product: CASSWQGEDTQYF.